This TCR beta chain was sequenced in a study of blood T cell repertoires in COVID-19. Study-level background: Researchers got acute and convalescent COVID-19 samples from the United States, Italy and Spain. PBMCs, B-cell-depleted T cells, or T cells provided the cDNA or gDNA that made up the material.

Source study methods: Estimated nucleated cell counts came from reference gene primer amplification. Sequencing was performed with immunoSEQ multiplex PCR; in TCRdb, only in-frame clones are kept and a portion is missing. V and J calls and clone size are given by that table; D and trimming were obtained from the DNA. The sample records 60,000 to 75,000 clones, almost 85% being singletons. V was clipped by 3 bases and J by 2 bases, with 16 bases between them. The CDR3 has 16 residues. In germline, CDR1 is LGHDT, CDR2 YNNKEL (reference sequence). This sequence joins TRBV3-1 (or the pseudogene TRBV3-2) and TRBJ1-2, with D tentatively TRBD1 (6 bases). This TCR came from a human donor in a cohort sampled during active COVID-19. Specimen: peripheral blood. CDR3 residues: CASSQRGSRGNYGYTF. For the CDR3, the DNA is TGTGCCAGCAGCCAGAGGGGTAGCAGGGGCAACTATGGCTACACCTTC.